The next 2 T cell receptor beta chains were all read from a single sample in a study of blood T cells in healthy people across ages (dated by TCRdb to about 2015). Receptors were amplified or captured by 5' RACE. Sequencing used an Illumina HiSeq 2500. A second PCR of about 6 to 11 cycles was run with a J-beta primer mix and a sample-barcoded 5' primer. The public reads were run again by TCRdb, first through fastp at Q25 and then through MiXCR, and only productive beta chains were kept. Rows are combined by CDR3 protein, so each entry shows the most common genes and DNA. The sample table records approximately 810,000 distinct CDR3 sequences; around 26% of these occur just once. The ten largest make up around a sixth of the sample. Sequencing used blood. The receptor source for this set is an elderly woman in good health.

In this sample, this clonotype turned up many times. CDR3 residues: CASSLRSPTETQYF. The CDR3 DNA follows: TGCGCCAGCAGCCTGCGGTCTCCCACAGAGACCCAGTACTTC. This chain connects TRBV5-1 to TRBJ2-5, with D unresolved. V gave up 4 bases and J gave up 4 bases, with 14 bases separating them. The CDR3 has 14 amino acids. Germline CDR1 reads SGHRS; CDR2 reads YFSETQ.

This clonotype has more than one count but fewer than ten. The genes are TRBV11-2 and TRBJ2-5; D possibly matches TRBD1 or TRBD2 (6 bases each). V lost 11 bases and J lost 4, with 17 bases in between. Germline values: CDR1 SGHAT, CDR2 FQNNGV. The CDR3 has 13 amino acids. The CDR3 sequence is CAGGTRGRETQYF. The CDR3 nucleotides are TGTGCCGGGGGGACTCGGGGGCGAGAGACCCAGTACTTC.